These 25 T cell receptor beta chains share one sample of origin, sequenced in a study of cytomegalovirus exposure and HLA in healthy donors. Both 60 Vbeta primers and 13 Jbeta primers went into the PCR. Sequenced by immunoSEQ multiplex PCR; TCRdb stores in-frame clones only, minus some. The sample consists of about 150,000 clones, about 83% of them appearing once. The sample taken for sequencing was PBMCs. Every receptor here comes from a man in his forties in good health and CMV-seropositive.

CDR3: CASSSARQGGTEAFF. CDR3 in DNA: TGTGCCAGCAGCTCAGCACGACAGGGAGGAACTGAAGCTTTCTTT. The chain couples TRBV11-2 to TRBJ1-1; 7 bases are a match to TRBD1. Germline V CDR1 and CDR2: SGHAT, FQNNGV. The trim removed 4 bases at V and 5 bases at J, leaving 10 bases unmatched. This CDR3 has 15 residues.

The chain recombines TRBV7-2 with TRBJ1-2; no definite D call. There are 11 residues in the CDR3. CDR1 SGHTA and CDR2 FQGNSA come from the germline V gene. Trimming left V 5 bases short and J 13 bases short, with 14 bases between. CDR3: CASSLGGSPTF. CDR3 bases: TGTGCCAGCAGCCTAGGAGGATCTCCCACCTTC.

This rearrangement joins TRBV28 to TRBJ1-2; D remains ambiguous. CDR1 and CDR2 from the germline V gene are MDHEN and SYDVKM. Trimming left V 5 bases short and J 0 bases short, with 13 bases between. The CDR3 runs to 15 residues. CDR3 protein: CASSILTGANYGYTF. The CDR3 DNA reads TGTGCCAGCAGTATACTGACCGGAGCTAACTATGGCTACACCTTC.

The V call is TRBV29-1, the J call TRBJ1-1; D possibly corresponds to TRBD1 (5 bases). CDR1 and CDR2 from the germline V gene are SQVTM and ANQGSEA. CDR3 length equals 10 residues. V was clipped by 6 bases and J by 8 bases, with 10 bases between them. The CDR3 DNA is TGCAGCGTGAAAGCAGGGGAAGCTTTCTTT. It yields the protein CSVKAGEAFF.

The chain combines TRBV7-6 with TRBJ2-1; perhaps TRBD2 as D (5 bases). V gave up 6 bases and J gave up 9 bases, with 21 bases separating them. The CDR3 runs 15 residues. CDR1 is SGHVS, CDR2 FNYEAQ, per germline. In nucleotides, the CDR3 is TGTGCCAGCAGTTCGTTGGACTCATCTACTCCTGAGCAGTTCTTC. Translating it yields CASSSLDSSTPEQFF.

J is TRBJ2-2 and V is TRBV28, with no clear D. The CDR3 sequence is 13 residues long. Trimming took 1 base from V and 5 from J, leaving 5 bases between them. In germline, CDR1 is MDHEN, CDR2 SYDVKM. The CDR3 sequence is CASSLSPTGELFF. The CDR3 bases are TGTGCCAGCAGTTTATCCCCTACCGGGGAGCTGTTTTTT. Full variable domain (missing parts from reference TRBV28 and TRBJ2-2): DVKVTQSSRYLVKRTGEKVFLECVQDMDHENMFWYRQDPGLGLRLIYFSYDVKMKEKGDIPEGYSVSREKKERFSLILESASTNQTSMYLCASSLSPTGELFFGEGSRLTVL.

Here the CDR3 DNA reads TGTGCCAGCAGCTTAGAAGGGACTAGCGGGATCTACGAGCAGTACTTC. It encodes CASSLEGTSGIYEQYF. The rearrangement joins TRBV7-2 to TRBJ2-7; 13 nucleotides line up with TRBD2. Germline V gives CDR1 SGHTA, CDR2 FQGNSA. The CDR3 sequence is 16 residues long. J was trimmed by 3 bases and V by 1 base; bases with no gene match: 3.

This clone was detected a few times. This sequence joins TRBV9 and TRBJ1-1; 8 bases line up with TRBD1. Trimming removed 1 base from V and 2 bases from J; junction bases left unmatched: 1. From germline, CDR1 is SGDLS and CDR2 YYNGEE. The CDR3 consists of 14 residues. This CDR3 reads CASSVQGANTEAFF. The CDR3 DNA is TGTGCCAGCAGCGTACAGGGGGCCAACACTGAAGCTTTCTTT.

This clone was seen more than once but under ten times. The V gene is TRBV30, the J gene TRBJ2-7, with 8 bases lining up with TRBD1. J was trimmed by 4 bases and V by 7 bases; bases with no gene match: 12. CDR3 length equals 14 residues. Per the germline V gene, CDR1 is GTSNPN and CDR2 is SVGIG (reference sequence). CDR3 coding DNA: TGTGCCTACCAACTCCGGACAGGGAGTTACGAGCAGTACTTC. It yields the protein CAYQLRTGSYEQYF. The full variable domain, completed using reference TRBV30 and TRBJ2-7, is SQTIHQWPATLVQPVGSPLSLECTVEGTSNPNLYWYRQAAGRGLQLLFYSVGIGQISSEVPQNLSASRPQDRQFILSSKKLLLSDSGFYLCAYQLRTGSYEQYFGPGTRLTVT.

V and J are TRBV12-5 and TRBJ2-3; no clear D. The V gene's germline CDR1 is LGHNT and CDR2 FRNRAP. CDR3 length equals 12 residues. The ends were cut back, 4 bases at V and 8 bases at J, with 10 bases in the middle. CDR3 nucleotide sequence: TGTGCTAGTGGTTCCCCCCCGGGTACGCAGTATTTT. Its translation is CASGSPPGTQYF.

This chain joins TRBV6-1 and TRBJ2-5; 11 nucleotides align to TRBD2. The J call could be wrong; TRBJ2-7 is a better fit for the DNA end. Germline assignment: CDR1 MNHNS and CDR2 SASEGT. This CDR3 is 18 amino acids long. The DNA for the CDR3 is TGTGCCAGCAGTGAACCGCCCCTCTTGACTAGCGGGAACTACGAGCAGTACTTC. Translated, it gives CASSEPPLLTSGNYEQYF.

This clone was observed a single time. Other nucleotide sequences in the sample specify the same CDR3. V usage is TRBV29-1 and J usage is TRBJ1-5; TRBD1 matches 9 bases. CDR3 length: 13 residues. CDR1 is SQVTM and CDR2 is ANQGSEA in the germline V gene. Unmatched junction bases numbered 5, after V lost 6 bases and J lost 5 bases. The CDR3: CSVAQGADQPQHF. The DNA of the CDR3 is TGCAGCGTGGCACAGGGGGCGGATCAGCCCCAGCATTTT.

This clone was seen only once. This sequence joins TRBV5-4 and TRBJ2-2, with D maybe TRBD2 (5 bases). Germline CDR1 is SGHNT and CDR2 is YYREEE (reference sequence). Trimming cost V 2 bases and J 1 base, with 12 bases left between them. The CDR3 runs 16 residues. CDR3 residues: CASSFRLSQNTGELFF. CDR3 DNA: TGTGCCAGCAGCTTTCGACTAAGCCAGAACACCGGGGAGCTGTTTTTT.

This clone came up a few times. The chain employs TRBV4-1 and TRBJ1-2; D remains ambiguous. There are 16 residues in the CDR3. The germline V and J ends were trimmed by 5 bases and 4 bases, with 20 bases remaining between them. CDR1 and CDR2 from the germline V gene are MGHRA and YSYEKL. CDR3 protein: CASSSIFQPSSYGYTF. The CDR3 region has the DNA TGCGCCAGCAGCTCGATCTTTCAGCCTTCTAGCTATGGCTACACCTTC.

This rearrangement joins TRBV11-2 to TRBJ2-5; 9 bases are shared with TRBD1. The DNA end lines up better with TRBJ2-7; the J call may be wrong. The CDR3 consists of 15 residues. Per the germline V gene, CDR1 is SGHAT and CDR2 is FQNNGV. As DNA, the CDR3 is TGTGCCAGCAGCCTCGCGGGACAGGGACCCTACGAGCAGTACTTC. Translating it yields CASSLAGQGPYEQYF.

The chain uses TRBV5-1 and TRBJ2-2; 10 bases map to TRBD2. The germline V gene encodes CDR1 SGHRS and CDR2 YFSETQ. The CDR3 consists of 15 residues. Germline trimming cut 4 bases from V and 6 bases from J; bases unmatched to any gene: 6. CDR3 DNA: TGCGCCAGCAGCGTTGCTAGCGGGAGTCCCGGGGAGCTGTTTTTT. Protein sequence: CASSVASGSPGELFF.

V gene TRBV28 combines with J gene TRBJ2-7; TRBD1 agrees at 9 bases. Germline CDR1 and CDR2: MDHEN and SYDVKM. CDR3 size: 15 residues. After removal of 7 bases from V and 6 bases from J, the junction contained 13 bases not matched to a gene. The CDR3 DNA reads TGTGCCAGCACCGTAGGGGGGACAGGGTCGGGCGAGCAGTACTTC. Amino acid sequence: CASTVGGTGSGEQYF.

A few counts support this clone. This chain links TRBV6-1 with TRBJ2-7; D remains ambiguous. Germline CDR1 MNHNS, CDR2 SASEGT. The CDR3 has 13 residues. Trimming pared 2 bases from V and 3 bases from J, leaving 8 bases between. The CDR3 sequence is CASSEQPGYEQYF. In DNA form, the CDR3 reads TGTGCCAGCAGTGAACAACCAGGCTACGAGCAGTACTTC.

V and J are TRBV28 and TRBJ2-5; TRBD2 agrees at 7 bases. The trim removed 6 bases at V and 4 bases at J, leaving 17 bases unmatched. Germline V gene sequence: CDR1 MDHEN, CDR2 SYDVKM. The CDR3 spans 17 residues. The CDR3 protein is CASSGPPGTGGGETQYF. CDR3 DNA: TGTGCCAGCAGCGGCCCCCCGGGTACGGGAGGAGGAGAGACCCAGTACTTC. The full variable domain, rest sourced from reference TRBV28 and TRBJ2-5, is DVKVTQSSRYLVKRTGEKVFLECVQDMDHENMFWYRQDPGLGLRLIYFSYDVKMKEKGDIPEGYSVSREKKERFSLILESASTNQTSMYLCASSGPPGTGGGETQYFGPGTRLLVL.

CDR3 in DNA: TGCGCCAGCAGCTTCGGACAACCCAATGAAAAACTGTTTTTT. It codes for CASSFGQPNEKLFF. The rearrangement joins TRBV5-1 to TRBJ1-4; D might be TRBD1 (5 bases). The V and J ends lost 2 bases and 5 bases respectively, with 10 bases between them. The CDR3 length is 14 residues. Germline CDR1 and CDR2: SGHRS and YFSETQ.

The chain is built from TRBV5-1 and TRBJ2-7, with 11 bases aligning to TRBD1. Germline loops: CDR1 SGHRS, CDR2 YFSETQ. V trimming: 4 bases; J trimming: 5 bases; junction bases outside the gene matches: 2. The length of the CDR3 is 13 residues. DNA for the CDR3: TGCGCCAGCAGCCGGGACAGGGGGAACGAGCAGTACTTC. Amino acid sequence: CASSRDRGNEQYF.

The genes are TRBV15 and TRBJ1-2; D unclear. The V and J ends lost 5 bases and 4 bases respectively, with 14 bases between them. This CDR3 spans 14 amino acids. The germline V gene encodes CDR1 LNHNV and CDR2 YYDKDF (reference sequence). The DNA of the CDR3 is TGTGCCACCAGCTCCTTCACACGCCTCTATGGCTACACCTTC. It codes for CATSSFTRLYGYTF.

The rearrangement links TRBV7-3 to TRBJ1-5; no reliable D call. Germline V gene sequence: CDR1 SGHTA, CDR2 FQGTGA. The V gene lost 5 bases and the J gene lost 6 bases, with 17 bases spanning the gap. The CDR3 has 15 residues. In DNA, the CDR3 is TGTGCCAGCAGCCCCGGGGAGCGAAAGCCTCAGCCCCAGCATTTT. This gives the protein CASSPGERKPQPQHF.

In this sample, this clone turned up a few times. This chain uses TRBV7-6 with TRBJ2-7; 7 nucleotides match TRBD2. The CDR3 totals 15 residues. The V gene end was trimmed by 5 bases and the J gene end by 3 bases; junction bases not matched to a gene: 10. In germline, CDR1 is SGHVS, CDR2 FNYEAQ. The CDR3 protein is CASSPQDGGGYEQYF. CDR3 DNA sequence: TGTGCCAGCAGCCCTCAAGATGGGGGGGGCTACGAGCAGTACTTC.

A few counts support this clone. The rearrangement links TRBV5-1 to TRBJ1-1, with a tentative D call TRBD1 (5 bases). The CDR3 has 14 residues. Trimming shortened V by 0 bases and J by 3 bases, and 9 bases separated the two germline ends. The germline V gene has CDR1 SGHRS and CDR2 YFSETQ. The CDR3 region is CASSLEGLHTEAFF. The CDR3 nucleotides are TGCGCCAGCAGCTTGGAGGGGCTCCACACTGAAGCTTTCTTT.